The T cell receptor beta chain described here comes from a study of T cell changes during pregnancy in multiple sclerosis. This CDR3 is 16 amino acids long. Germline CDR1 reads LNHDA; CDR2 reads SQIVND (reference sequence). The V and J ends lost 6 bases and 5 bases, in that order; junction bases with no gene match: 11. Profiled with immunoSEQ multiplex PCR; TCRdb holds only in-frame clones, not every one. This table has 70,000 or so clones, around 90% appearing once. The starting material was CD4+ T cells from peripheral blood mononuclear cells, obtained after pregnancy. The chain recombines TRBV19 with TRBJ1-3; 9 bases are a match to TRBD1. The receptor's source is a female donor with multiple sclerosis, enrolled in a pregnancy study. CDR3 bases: TGTGCCAGTAGCCCTCCAGGACAGGGGTTGAGAAACACCATATATTTT. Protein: CASSPPGQGLRNTIYF.